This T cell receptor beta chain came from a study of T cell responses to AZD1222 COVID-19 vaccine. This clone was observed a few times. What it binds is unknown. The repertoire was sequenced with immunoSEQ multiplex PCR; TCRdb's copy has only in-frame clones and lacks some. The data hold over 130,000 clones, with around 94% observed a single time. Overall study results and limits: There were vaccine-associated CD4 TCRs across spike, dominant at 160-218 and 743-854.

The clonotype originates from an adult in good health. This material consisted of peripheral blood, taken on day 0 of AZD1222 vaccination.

DNA for the CDR3: TGTGCCACCAGTGATTCCAGGACAGAGGCACATCAGCCCCAGCATTTT. Translation: CATSDSRTEAHQPQHF. V and J are TRBV24-1 and TRBJ1-5, with D maybe TRBD1 (6 bases). V was clipped by 2 bases and J by 5 bases, with 15 bases between them. Germline V gene lookup returns CDR1 KGHDR and CDR2 SFDVKD. The CDR3 spans 16 residues.